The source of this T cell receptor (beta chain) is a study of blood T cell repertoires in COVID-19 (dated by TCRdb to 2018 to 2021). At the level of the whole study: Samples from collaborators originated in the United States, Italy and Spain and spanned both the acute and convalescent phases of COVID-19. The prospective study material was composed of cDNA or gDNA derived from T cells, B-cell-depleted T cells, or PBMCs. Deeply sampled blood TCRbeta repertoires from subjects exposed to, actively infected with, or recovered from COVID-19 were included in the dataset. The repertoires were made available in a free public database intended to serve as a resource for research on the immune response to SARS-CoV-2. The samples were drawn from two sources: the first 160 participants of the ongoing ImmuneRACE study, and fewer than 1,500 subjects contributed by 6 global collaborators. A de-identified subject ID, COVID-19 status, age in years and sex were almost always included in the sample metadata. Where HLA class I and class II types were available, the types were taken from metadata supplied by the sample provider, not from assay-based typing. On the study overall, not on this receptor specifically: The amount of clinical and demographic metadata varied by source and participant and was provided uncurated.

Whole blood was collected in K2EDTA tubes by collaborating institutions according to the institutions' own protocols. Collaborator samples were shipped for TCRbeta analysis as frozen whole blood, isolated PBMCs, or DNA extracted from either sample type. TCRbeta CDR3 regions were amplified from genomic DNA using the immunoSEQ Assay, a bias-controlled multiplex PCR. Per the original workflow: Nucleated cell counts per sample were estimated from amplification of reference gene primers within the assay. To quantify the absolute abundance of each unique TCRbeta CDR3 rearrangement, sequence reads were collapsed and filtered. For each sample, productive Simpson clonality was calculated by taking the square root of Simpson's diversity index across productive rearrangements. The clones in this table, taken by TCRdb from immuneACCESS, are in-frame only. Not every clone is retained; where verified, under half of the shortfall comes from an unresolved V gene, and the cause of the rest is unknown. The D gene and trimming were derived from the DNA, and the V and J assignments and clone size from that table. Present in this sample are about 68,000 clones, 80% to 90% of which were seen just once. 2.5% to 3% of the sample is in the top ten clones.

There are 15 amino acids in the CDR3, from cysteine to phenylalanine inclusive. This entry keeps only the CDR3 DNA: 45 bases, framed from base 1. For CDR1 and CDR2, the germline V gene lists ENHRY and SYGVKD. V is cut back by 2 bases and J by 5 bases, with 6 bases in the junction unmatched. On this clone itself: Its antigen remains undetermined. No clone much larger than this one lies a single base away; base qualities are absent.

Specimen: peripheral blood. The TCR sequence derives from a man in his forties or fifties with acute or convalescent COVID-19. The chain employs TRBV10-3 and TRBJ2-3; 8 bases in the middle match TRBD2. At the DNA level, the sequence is TGTGCCATCAGTGAGCGGGAGGGCACGGGAGATACGCAGTATTTT. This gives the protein CAISEREGTGDTQYF.